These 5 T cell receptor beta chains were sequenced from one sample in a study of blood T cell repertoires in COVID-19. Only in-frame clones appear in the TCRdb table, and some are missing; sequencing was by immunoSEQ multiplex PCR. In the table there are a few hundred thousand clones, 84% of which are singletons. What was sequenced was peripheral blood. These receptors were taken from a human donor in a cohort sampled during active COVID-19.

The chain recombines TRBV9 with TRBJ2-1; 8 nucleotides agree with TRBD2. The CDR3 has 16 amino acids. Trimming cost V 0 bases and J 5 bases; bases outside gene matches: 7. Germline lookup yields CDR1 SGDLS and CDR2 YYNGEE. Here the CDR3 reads CASSVDGSGKNNEQFF. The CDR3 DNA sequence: TGTGCCAGCAGCGTAGATGGTAGCGGGAAGAACAATGAGCAGTTCTTC.

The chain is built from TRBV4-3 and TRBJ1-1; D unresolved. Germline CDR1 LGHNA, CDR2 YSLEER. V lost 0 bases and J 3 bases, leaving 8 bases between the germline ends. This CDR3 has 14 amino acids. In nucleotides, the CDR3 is TGCGCCAGCAGCCAAGAACGCGCGGACACTGAAGCTTTCTTT. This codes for CASSQERADTEAFF.

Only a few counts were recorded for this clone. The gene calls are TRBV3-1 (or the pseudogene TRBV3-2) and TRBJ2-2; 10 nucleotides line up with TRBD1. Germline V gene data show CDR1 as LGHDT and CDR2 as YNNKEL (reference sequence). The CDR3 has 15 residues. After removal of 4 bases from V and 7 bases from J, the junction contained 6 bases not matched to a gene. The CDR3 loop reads CASSPRQGAVGELFF. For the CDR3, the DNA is TGTGCCAGCAGCCCGCGACAGGGGGCTGTCGGGGAGCTGTTTTTT.

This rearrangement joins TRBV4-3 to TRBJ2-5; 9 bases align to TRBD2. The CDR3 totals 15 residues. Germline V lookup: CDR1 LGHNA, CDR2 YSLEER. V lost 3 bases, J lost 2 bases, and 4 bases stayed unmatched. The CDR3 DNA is TGCGCCAGCAGCCAGTTCGCGGGGGGGCAAGAGACCCAGTACTTC. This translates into CASSQFAGGQETQYF.

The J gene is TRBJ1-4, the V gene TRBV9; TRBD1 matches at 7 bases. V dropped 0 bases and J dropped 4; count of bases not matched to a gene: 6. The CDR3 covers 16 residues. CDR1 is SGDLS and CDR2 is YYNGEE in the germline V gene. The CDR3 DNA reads TGTGCCAGCAGCGTAGGTACTCGGGACAGTAATGAAAAACTGTTTTTT. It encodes CASSVGTRDSNEKLFF. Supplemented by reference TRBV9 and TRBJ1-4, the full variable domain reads DSGVTQTPKHLITATGQRVTLRCSPRSGDLSVYWYQQSLDQGLQFLIQYYNGEERAKGNILERFSAQQFPDLHSELNLSSLELGDSALYFCASSVGTRDSNEKLFFGSGTQLSVL.